Shown below are 25 T cell receptor beta chains from a single sample sequenced in a study of blood T cells in healthy people across ages. The authors ran a second PCR of 7 to 11 cycles using a sample-barcoded 5' primer and a J-beta primer mix. TCRdb reprocessed the 5' RACE reads with MiXCR, giving one entry per CDR3 protein. This table holds some 780,000 distinct CDR3 sequences, around three fifths found once. The sequenced sample was blood. These receptors all come from a man aged 40-49 years in good health.

The chain couples TRBV11-2 to TRBJ2-3; no firm D call. Trimming left V 1 base short and J 0 bases short, with 11 bases between. The CDR3 has 16 residues. Germline V gene sequence: CDR1 SGHAT, CDR2 FQNNGV. The CDR3 here is CASSLVIGQSTDTQYF. CDR3 coding DNA: TGTGCCAGCAGCTTAGTGATAGGGCAGAGCACAGATACGCAGTATTTT.

The chain combines TRBV18 with TRBJ1-5; 7 bases agree with TRBD1. Per the germline V gene, CDR1 is KGHSH and CDR2 is LQKENI. The CDR3 has 16 residues. V lost 3 bases to trimming and J lost 1 base; unmatched junction nucleotides: 6. The CDR3 DNA reads as TGTGCCAGCTCACCCAACAGGGGCATGAGCAATCAGCCCCAGCATTTT. It translates to CASSPNRGMSNQPQHF.

J is TRBJ1-1 and V is TRBV9, with D maybe TRBD1 (6 bases). Trimming left V 0 bases short and J 3 bases short, with 18 bases between. The CDR3 covers 17 residues. The germline CDR1 and CDR2 sequences are SGDLS and YYNGEE. DNA for the CDR3: TGTGCCAGCAGCGTAGCTCTACAGGGACAAGGGGACACTGAAGCTTTCTTT. Its translation is CASSVALQGQGDTEAFF.

The chain joins TRBV5-1 to TRBJ2-7; 9 nucleotides match TRBD2. Per the germline V gene, CDR1 is SGHRS and CDR2 is YFSETQ. V lost 0 bases, J lost 9 bases, and 13 bases stayed unmatched. CDR3 length: 16 residues. The CDR3 is CASSLGVWRLAGTQYF. CDR3 DNA: TGCGCCAGCAGCTTGGGCGTATGGCGGCTAGCGGGAACGCAGTACTTC.

The chain is built from TRBV9 and TRBJ1-2; 12 bases line up with TRBD1. The CDR3 extends over 16 amino acids. V gave up 0 bases and J gave up 6 bases; unmatched junction bases: 6. Germline loops: CDR1 SGDLS, CDR2 YYNGEE. This CDR3 reads CASSVDGTGGDHGYTF. CDR3 DNA: TGTGCCAGCAGCGTAGATGGGACAGGGGGCGACCATGGCTACACCTTC.

V usage is TRBV6-6 and J usage is TRBJ2-7; D gene ambiguous. This CDR3 region has 13 residues. The V end lost 2 bases, the J end lost 3 bases, and 8 bases lay between the germline ends. The germline V gene has CDR1 MNHNY and CDR2 SVGAGI (reference sequence). The CDR3 spells CASSYEFRYEQYF. The CDR3 nucleotides read TGTGCCAGCAGTTACGAGTTTCGCTACGAGCAGTACTTC.

V is TRBV29-1 and J is TRBJ2-3, with D tentatively TRBD1 (6 bases). Between the trimmed V and J ends, which lost 1 base and 7 bases, there was a span of 18 bases. Germline CDR1 and CDR2: SQVTM and ANQGSEA. The CDR3 loop spans 15 amino acids. The CDR3 is CSVEGEQGAVNTQYF. The CDR3 DNA reads TGCAGCGTTGAAGGAGAACAGGGAGCTGTAAATACGCAGTATTTT.

V gene TRBV6-6 combines with J gene TRBJ2-5; 7 nucleotides match TRBD2. TRBJ2-7 explains the end of the DNA better; the J call may be wrong. This CDR3 has 14 amino acids. In germline, CDR1 is MNHNY, CDR2 SVGAGI (reference sequence). The CDR3, as DNA: TGTGCCAGCAGTCTCTTTGATGGGGAGGGCGAGCAGTACTTC. It specifies CASSLFDGEGEQYF.

This clonotype was detected many times. The chain's CDR3 is CSVVGGTGKRRETQYF. The CDR3 DNA follows: TGCAGCGTTGTAGGAGGGACAGGGAAGAGGCGGGAGACCCAGTACTTC. The rearrangement joins TRBV29-1 to TRBJ2-5, with 9 bases matching TRBD1. The CDR3 length is 16 residues. CDR1 SQVTM and CDR2 ANQGSEA come from the germline V gene. V lost 4 bases to trimming and J lost 5 bases; unmatched junction nucleotides: 14.

This clonotype was picked up a small number of times. This chain uses TRBV28 with TRBJ2-1; D not resolved. With 4 bases removed from V and 4 bases from J, the gap between germline ends came to 8 bases. The CDR3 runs to 13 residues. Germline CDR1 is MDHEN and CDR2 is SYDVKM. The CDR3 bases are TGTGCCAGCAGTTCTCTAGGGTACAATGAGCAGTTCTTC. Its protein is CASSSLGYNEQFF.

This chain links TRBV20-1 with TRBJ1-4; no clear D. Trimming cost V 1 base and J 7 bases, with 13 bases left between them. The CDR3 totals 14 residues. Germline lookup yields CDR1 DFQATT and CDR2 SNEGSKA (reference sequence). CDR3 sequence reads: CSARGALSSEKLFF. The CDR3 nucleotides read TGCAGTGCTAGAGGTGCTTTGAGCAGTGAAAAACTGTTTTTT.

This chain uses TRBV9 with TRBJ2-6; 7 bases map to TRBD2. CDR3 length equals 17 residues. Germline-derived CDR1 and CDR2 are SGDLS and YYNGEE. Germline trimming cut 3 bases from V and 4 bases from J; bases unmatched to any gene: 10. CDR3 residues: CASSAYPRGSGANVLTF. CDR3 sequence (DNA): TGTGCCAGCAGCGCATACCCGCGGGGGTCCGGGGCCAACGTCCTGACTTTC.

The chain recombines TRBV10-3 with TRBJ1-4; D call uncertain. CDR3 length: 12 residues. Germline V gene lookup returns CDR1 ENHRY and CDR2 SYGVKD. The V end lost 3 bases, the J end lost 8 bases, and 7 bases lay between the germline ends. CDR3 nucleotides: TGTGCCATCAGTGATTTGGGGGAAAAACTGTTTTTT. Its translation is CAISDLGEKLFF.

This clonotype occurred a few times. This chain connects TRBV4-2 to TRBJ2-4; the D gene could be TRBD1 or TRBD2 (7 bases each). CDR1 is LGHNA and CDR2 is YNFKEQ in the germline V gene. The CDR3 runs to 17 residues. Trimming stripped 0 bases from V and 4 bases from J, with 16 bases between. This CDR3 is CASSQDQGEGPKNIQYF. The CDR3 nucleotides are TGTGCCAGCAGCCAAGATCAGGGGGAGGGCCCGAAAAACATTCAGTACTTC.

CDR3 in amino acids: CSVPRASYNEQFF. The DNA for the CDR3 is TGCAGCGTCCCTCGGGCATCCTACAATGAGCAGTTCTTC. The chain employs TRBV29-1 and TRBJ2-1; D is unclear. The CDR3 spans 13 residues. The germline gives CDR1 SQVTM, CDR2 ANQGSEA. V dropped 6 bases and J dropped 1 base, with 10 bases sitting between them.

The V call is TRBV5-1, the J call TRBJ1-2; 8 bases agree with TRBD1. From germline, CDR1 is SGHRS and CDR2 YFSETQ. CDR3 length: 17 amino acids. Germline trimming cut 0 bases from V and 7 bases from J; bases unmatched to any gene: 14. The CDR3 region has the DNA TGCGCCAGCAGCTTGGGTGACAGTACAGGGGGGATAGGTGGCTACACCTTC. Its protein is CASSLGDSTGGIGGYTF.

The chain has TRBV20-1 and TRBJ2-3, with 10 bases aligning to TRBD1. Germline-derived CDR1 and CDR2 are DFQATT and SNEGSKA (reference sequence). The V and J ends lost 6 bases and 2 bases, in that order; junction bases with no gene match: 5. This CDR3 spans 14 amino acids. This CDR3 reads CSADGTGVTDTQYF. CDR3 bases: TGCAGTGCAGACGGGACAGGGGTCACAGATACGCAGTATTTT.

This clonotype occurred once. The chain has TRBV12-3 or TRBV12-4 and TRBJ2-7, with 8 positions matching TRBD2. TRBJ2-5 matches the DNA end more closely, so the J call is doubtful. The CDR3 has 16 residues. The CDR3, as DNA: TGTGCCAGCAGCCGAGAGGTTACTAGCGGACAGGAGACCCAGTACTTC. It codes for CASSREVTSGQETQYF.

This chain connects TRBV28 to TRBJ2-5; TRBD1 aligns across 8 bases. The germline V gene has CDR1 MDHEN and CDR2 SYDVKM. V lost 1 base to trimming and J lost 4 bases; unmatched junction nucleotides: 8. This CDR3 is 16 amino acids long. As DNA, the CDR3 is TGTGCCAGCAGTTTATCAGGACAGGGACAAATAGAGACCCAGTACTTC. It translates to CASSLSGQGQIETQYF.

The rearrangement uses TRBV7-9 and TRBJ1-2; D not certain. Per the germline V gene, CDR1 is SEHNR and CDR2 is FQNEAQ (reference sequence). V was clipped by 1 base and J by 4 bases, with 10 bases between them. The CDR3 loop spans 14 amino acids. Written as DNA, the CDR3 is TGTGCCAGCAGCTTAGTAAGCGAGGGCTATGGCTACACCTTC. Translated: CASSLVSEGYGYTF.

This clonotype has only a few counts. The rearrangement uses TRBV20-1 and TRBJ2-5; TRBD2 matches at 8 bases. Losses at the gene ends were 1 base for V and 9 bases for J; bases not matched to a gene: 4. The germline gives CDR1 DFQATT, CDR2 SNEGSKA (reference sequence). The CDR3 runs to 12 residues. The CDR3 nucleotides are TGCAGTGCTAGAGGGACTAGCAGGCCCCAGTACTTC. This translates into CSARGTSRPQYF.

The V and J genes are TRBV4-3 and TRBJ2-1; perhaps TRBD2 as D (5 bases). Trimming removed 3 bases at V and 9 bases at J, with 12 bases between. CDR1 and CDR2 from the germline V gene are LGHNA and YSLEER. CDR3 length: 13 residues. The CDR3 DNA is TGCGCCAGCAGCCAGGGTACCGCGGGTGAGCAGTTCTTC. Protein: CASSQGTAGEQFF.

This sequence joins TRBV4-1 and TRBJ2-5, with D unresolved. CDR1 and CDR2 (germline): MGHRA, YSYEKL. This CDR3 contains 13 residues. V lost 0 bases and J lost 4, with 6 bases in between. The CDR3 DNA follows: TGCGCCAGCAGCCAAGAGGAGTCAGAGACCCAGTACTTC. Translation gives CASSQEESETQYF.

The gene calls are TRBV29-1 and TRBJ2-1; 9 bases fit TRBD2. The DNA end lines up better with TRBJ2-7; the J call may be wrong. Germline V lookup: CDR1 SQVTM, CDR2 ANQGSEA. The CDR3 has 15 residues. Here the CDR3 reads CSVDSGTSIGYEQYF. Here the CDR3 DNA reads TGCAGCGTAGACTCCGGGACTAGCATCGGGTACGAGCAGTACTTC.

The chain is built from TRBV4-1 and TRBJ2-1; D is unresolved. This CDR3 contains 16 residues. V lost 0 bases and J 6 bases, leaving 15 bases between the germline ends. Per germline, CDR1 MGHRA and CDR2 YSYEKL. CDR3: CASSQEVGGQSNEQFF. The CDR3 region has the DNA TGCGCCAGCAGCCAAGAAGTTGGTGGCCAGTCCAATGAGCAGTTCTTC.